The 9 T cell receptor beta chains in this list originate from one sample, sequenced in a study of metastatic and nonmetastatic thyroid tumors. TCRdb re-analyzed the PCR reads using MiXCR. The sample contains approximately 50,000 clones, roughly 20% of which appear only once. None of the patients had undergone any treatment ahead of thyroid surgery. What was sequenced was blood. The receptors here all came from a female donor with papillary thyroid cancer or a benign thyroid nodule (not recorded which). Some clones in this sample may be carry-over from other donors' samples.

This clone was counted ten times or more. CDR3: CASSPSPGNEKLFF. CDR3 DNA sequence: TGCGCCAGCAGTCCCTCGCCGGGGAATGAAAAACTGTTTTTT. The V and J genes are TRBV4-1 and TRBJ1-4; D remains ambiguous. This CDR3 spans 14 amino acids. Per the germline V gene, CDR1 is MGHRA and CDR2 is YSYEKL. V lost 6 bases to trimming and J lost 5 bases, with 13 bases between them.

This clone was counted many times. The J gene is TRBJ1-6, the V gene TRBV18; D is uncertain. Between the trimmed V and J ends, which lost 4 bases and 6 bases, there was a span of 7 bases. The CDR3 has 13 residues. Germline V gene sequence: CDR1 KGHSH, CDR2 LQKENI. CDR3 sequence (DNA): TGTGCCAGCTCACTGGATTCTAATTCACCCCTCCACTTT. This gives the protein CASSLDSNSPLHF.

At least ten counts were recorded for this clone. V and J are TRBV6-5 and TRBJ2-3, with 8 bases identical to TRBD2. CDR3 size: 15 residues. The V segment lost 1 base and the J segment 6 bases; nucleotides outside the gene matches: 6. From germline, CDR1 is MNHEY and CDR2 SVGAGI. CDR3 sequence (DNA): TGTGCCAGCAGTTACTTACCGGGAGGGCGGGATACGCAGTATTTT. It specifies CASSYLPGGRDTQYF.

On this clone itself: A read error is possible here, since a much larger clone lies one base away. CDR3 sequence: CAISLTTAYEQYF. The CDR3 DNA follows: TGTGCCATCAGTCTAACCACCGCCTACGAGCAGTACTTC. This chain joins TRBV12-3 or TRBV12-4 and TRBJ2-7; the D is unclear. The CDR3 covers 13 residues.

This clone showed up many times. The gene calls are TRBV5-1 and TRBJ2-3, with 8 bases fitting TRBD1. The CDR3 has 14 residues. Germline trimming cut 4 bases from V and 4 bases from J; bases unmatched to any gene: 5. The V gene's germline CDR1 is SGHRS and CDR2 YFSETQ. CDR3 amino acids: CASSQGQGADTQYF. The CDR3 DNA sequence: TGCGCCAGCAGCCAAGGACAGGGTGCAGATACGCAGTATTTT.

This clone was found a few times. A much larger clone lies one base from this, so it may be a read error. The chain uses TRBV19 and TRBJ2-1; D may be TRBD1 (9 bases). The CDR3 has 19 residues. Germline V gene sequence: CDR1 LNHDA, CDR2 SQIVND (reference sequence). CDR3 sequence reads: CASSVTGTGPGLASNEQSF. CDR3 bases: TGTGCCAGTAGTGTCACCGGGACAGGGCCAGGACTAGCTTCCAATGAGCAGTCCTTC.

In its sample, this clone was seen many times. V gene TRBV20-1 combines with J gene TRBJ2-2; 8 bases fit TRBD1. This CDR3 contains 13 residues. After removal of 5 bases from V and 8 bases from J, the junction contained 7 bases not matched to a gene. Germline V gene sequence: CDR1 DFQATT, CDR2 SNEGSKA (reference sequence). The CDR3, as DNA: TGCAGTGCTTCGAACAGGGGGAAAGGGGAGCTGTTTTTT. Translated: CSASNRGKGELFF.

This clone was detected only a few times. A much larger clone lies a single base off, so this may be a read error. The gene calls are TRBV5-1 and TRBJ2-5; D possibly matches TRBD1 or TRBD2 (5 bases each). Germline V CDR1 and CDR2: SGHRS, YFSETQ. The CDR3 totals 15 residues. CDR3 region: CASRLAGTPQETQYF. DNA of the CDR3: TGCGCCAGCAGATTGGCCGGGACCCCGCAAGAGACCCAGTACTTC.

As for this clone: This sequence may be a read error, since a much larger clone differs from it by one base. The same CDR3 arises from other DNA sequences in this sample as well. J is TRBJ1-2 and V is TRBV27, with D maybe TRBD1 (5 bases). The CDR3 spans 16 residues. Germline V gene data show CDR1 as MNHEY and CDR2 as SMNVEV (reference sequence). CDR3 nucleotide sequence: TGTGCTAGCAGTTCCTTCATGGGGGTTTCTAACTATGGCTACACCTTC. It is translated as CASSSFMGVSNYGYTF.